The clone carrying this T cell receptor beta chain was counted only a few times. The antigen is undetermined. TCRdb analysed the 5' RACE reads with MiXCR anew, one entry per CDR3 protein. The sample carries about 500,000 distinct CDR3 sequences, over 11% recorded once. This record belongs to a study of identical twins. Overall study findings and caveats: Possibly, invariant MAIT and iNKT cells partly confounded zero-insertion analyses. Excess sharing between twins was weaker in beta out-of-frame sequences. Out-of-frame sharing of TCR alpha in monozygotic twins was underestimated by models.

The germline V and J ends were trimmed by 6 bases and 0 bases, with 15 bases remaining between them. The CDR3 consists of 14 residues. In germline, CDR1 is DFQATT, CDR2 SNEGSKA (reference sequence). In addition, the sample was reused for a study of yellow fever vaccine responses in identical twins.

The chain employs TRBV20-1 and TRBJ2-7; D gene unclear. The clonotype was recovered from a woman younger than 30 in good health. The sequenced material came from CD4+ T cells sorted from blood. The DNA of the CDR3 is TGCAGTGCCCCCGTGTTATTTAGCTCCTACGAGCAGTACTTC. Its translation: CSAPVLFSSYEQYF.